This TCR beta chain was found in a study of blood T cell repertoires in COVID-19. Across the study: Nucleic acid was either cDNA or gDNA, and it came from T cells, B-cell-depleted T cells, or PBMCs.

Source study methods: Quantification of nucleated cells was approximated via reference gene primer amplification. Data came from immunoSEQ multiplex PCR; TCRdb stores just in-frame clones and leaves some out. That table supplies the V and J calls and clone size; D and trimming were determined from the DNA. Seen here are about 90,000 clones, around nine tenths observed once, and the top ten hold more than 1%. With 4 bases clipped from V and 3 bases from J, the junction kept 4 bases outside the gene matches. The CDR3 contains 16 residues. Germline lookup yields CDR1 SGHRS and CDR2 YFSETQ. The sequence came from an elderly man with active or convalescent COVID-19. The rearrangement links TRBV5-1 to TRBJ2-1; the match to TRBD2 covers 13 bases. The sample taken for sequencing was peripheral blood. CDR3 region: CASSRGTSGNYNEQFF. The CDR3 DNA sequence: TGCGCCAGCAGCAGGGGGACTAGCGGGAACTACAATGAGCAGTTCTTC.